These 6 T cell receptor beta chains were sequenced from one sample in a study of early T cells in non-severe SARS-CoV-2 infection. TCRdb processed the 5' RACE reads anew with MiXCR; each CDR3 protein has one entry. The data hold approximately 52,000 distinct CDR3 sequences, with over 7.5% observed a single time. Sequenced material: whole blood. The receptor set was obtained from an adult who was a healthcare worker with PCR-confirmed SARS-CoV-2 infection or an uninfected control (not recorded which).

The chain has TRBV18 and TRBJ2-5; 7 bases match TRBD2. Germline loops: CDR1 KGHSH, CDR2 LQKENI. V was clipped by 6 bases and J by 2 bases; unmatched bases: 3. CDR3 length: 13 residues. The CDR3 region is CASSQGLQETQYF. The DNA of the CDR3 is TGTGCCAGCTCGCAGGGACTACAAGAGACCCAGTACTTC.

V usage is TRBV6-4 and J usage is TRBJ1-1, with a possible D match to TRBD1 (6 bases). Trimming removed 4 bases at V and 6 bases at J, with 27 bases between. Germline CDR1 and CDR2: MRHNA and SNTAGT. The CDR3 consists of 18 residues. The CDR3 region has the DNA TGTGCCAGCAGTGCACCGAGGACAGATCGTCCTGAAAACGCTGAAGCTTTCTTT. Its translation is CASSAPRTDRPENAEAFF.

The chain is built from TRBV5-5 and TRBJ1-1; D may be TRBD1 (6 bases). Germline lookup yields CDR1 SGHKS and CDR2 YYEKEE (reference sequence). The V and J ends lost 2 bases and 7 bases respectively, with 15 bases between them. The CDR3 consists of 14 residues. CDR3 residues: CASSFHREVGEAFF. CDR3 nucleotides: TGTGCCAGCAGCTTCCACAGGGAGGTAGGTGAAGCTTTCTTT.

This clonotype was seen a handful of times. The chain recombines TRBV7-2 with TRBJ1-1, with no clear D. The germline V and J ends were trimmed by 6 bases and 5 bases, with 19 bases remaining between them. The germline CDR1 and CDR2 sequences are SGHTA and FQGNSA. CDR3 length equals 15 residues. The CDR3 sequence is CASRTDGRLWTEAFF. The CDR3 DNA is TGTGCCAGCAGGACGGACGGGCGACTCTGGACTGAAGCTTTCTTT.

This clonotype came up a few times. The chain carries TRBV6-1 and TRBJ1-2; 8 bases are shared with TRBD1. Germline V CDR1 and CDR2: MNHNS, SASEGT. Unmatched junction bases numbered 8, after V lost 4 bases and J lost 4 bases. CDR3 length equals 15 residues. The CDR3 loop reads CASSADRGIAYGYTF. Here the CDR3 DNA reads TGTGCCAGCAGTGCCGACAGGGGAATCGCCTATGGCTACACCTTC.

The chain joins TRBV2 to TRBJ1-5, with D possibly TRBD1 on 6 matching bases. V was trimmed by 6 bases and J by 1 base, leaving 16 bases between them. This CDR3 region has 16 residues. CDR1 SNHLY and CDR2 FYNNEI come from the germline V gene. The CDR3 loop reads CASRGTKAGSNQPQHF. The CDR3 DNA reads TGTGCCAGCAGGGGGACAAAAGCTGGGAGCAATCAGCCCCAGCATTTT.